This TCR beta chain was sequenced during a study of CXCR3-negative and CXCR3-positive naive CD8 T cells. Per germline, CDR1 MNHNS and CDR2 SASEGT. The CDR3 length is 13 residues. All TRB cDNA libraries came from 5' RACE performed with UMI labels. Following a re-call of the 5' RACE reads, TCRdb has one entry per CDR3 protein and lacks DNA. Recorded for this sample: tens of thousands of distinct CDR3 sequences. The sequenced sample consisted of memory CD8+ T cells from blood. The rearrangement links TRBV6-1 to TRBJ1-1; TCRdb gives TRBD1 as the D gene, but with no DNA this cannot be confirmed. This clonotype originated in a human donor in good health. Some clones in this sample may be carry-over from other donors' samples. The CDR3 here is CASSTAARTEAFF.